The 4 T cell receptor beta chains listed next were all sequenced from one sample in a study of T-cell reconstitution after alpha-beta-depleted transplantation in children. TCRbeta library preparation incorporated unique molecular identifiers. From the PCR reads, TCRdb called clonotypes with MiXCR, one entry per CDR3 protein. Seen here are hundreds of thousands of distinct CDR3 sequences, roughly 15% observed once, and the top ten hold 1.1%. The sample consisted of PBMCs from the stem cell graft donor, taken from the stem cell graft. These receptors were collected from a human donor who donated a stem cell graft to a child with acute myeloid leukemia.

Turning to this clonotype: One end of the junction is discordant with germline, which a read error may explain. This chain uses TRBV20-1 with TRBJ1-1; D gene ambiguous. Germline CDR1 is DFQATT and CDR2 is SNEGSKA (reference sequence). The CDR3 totals 14 residues. Here the CDR3 DNA reads TGCAGTGGACGTTATGCGGGGTTGAACACTGACGCTTTCTTT. Translation: CSGRYAGLNTDAFF.

At least ten counts were recorded for this clonotype. This sequence joins TRBV5-4 and TRBJ2-3, with 12 bases lining up with TRBD1. V lost 0 bases, J lost 2 bases, and 10 bases stayed unmatched. The CDR3 extends over 19 amino acids. CDR1 is SGHNT and CDR2 is YYREEE in the germline V gene (reference sequence). CDR3 region: CASSLGRGQGASFTDTQYF. The DNA for the CDR3 is TGTGCCAGCAGCTTGGGGAGGGGACAGGGGGCCTCCTTCACAGATACGCAGTATTTT.

DNA of the CDR3: TGTGCCAGCAGCCTAAGCCGGAACACAGATACGCAGTATTTT. It encodes CASSLSRNTDTQYF. The genes are TRBV27 and TRBJ2-3; D remains ambiguous. The CDR3 is 14 amino acids. The germline CDR1 and CDR2 sequences are MNHEY and SMNVEV (reference sequence). V shed 6 bases and J shed 2 bases, with 12 bases lying between them.

The chain is built from TRBV6-1 and TRBJ1-1; a weak D match, TRBD1 (5 bases). Germline V gives CDR1 MNHNS, CDR2 SASEGT. There are 17 residues in the CDR3. V shed 2 bases and J shed 0 bases, with 16 bases lying between them. This CDR3 is CASSEPSGALMNTEAFF. The CDR3 nucleotides read TGTGCCAGCAGTGAACCCTCCGGGGCCCTTATGAACACTGAAGCTTTCTTT.